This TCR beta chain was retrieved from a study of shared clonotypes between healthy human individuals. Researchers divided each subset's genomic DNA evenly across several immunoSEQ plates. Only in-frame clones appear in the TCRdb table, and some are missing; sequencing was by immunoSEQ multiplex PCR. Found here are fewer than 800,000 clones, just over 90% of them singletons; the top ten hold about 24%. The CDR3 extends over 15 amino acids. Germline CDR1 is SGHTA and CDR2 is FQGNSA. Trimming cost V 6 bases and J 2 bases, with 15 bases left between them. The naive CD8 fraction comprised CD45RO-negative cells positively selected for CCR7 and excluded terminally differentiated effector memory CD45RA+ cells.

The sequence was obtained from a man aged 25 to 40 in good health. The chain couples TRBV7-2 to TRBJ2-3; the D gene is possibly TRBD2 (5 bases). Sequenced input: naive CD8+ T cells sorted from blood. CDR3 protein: CASRRGGSYTDTQYF. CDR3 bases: TGTGCCAGCAGGAGAGGCGGGTCCTACACAGATACGCAGTATTTT.